The sequence of this T cell receptor (beta chain) was determined in a study of shared clonotypes between healthy human individuals. At the level of the study: CD8 memory received one plate per donor, CD8 naive two, CD4 memory three and CD4 naive three.

Findings of the study overall: Sampling included only blood; tissue repertoires likely differ. Having only a few donors restricted how much genetic and exposure-history diversity was captured.

V was clipped by 5 bases and J by 3 bases; unmatched bases: 9. The CDR3 length is 15 residues. Germline V gene sequence: CDR1 SGHVS, CDR2 FNYEAQ. Of note for this clone: Its antigen remains unidentified.

The material for each subset, its genomic DNA, was split evenly across several immunoSEQ plates. Some clones are missing from TCRdb's copy, which holds only in-frame ones; the method was immunoSEQ multiplex PCR. The data show about 95,000 clones, with roughly two thirds seen just once and about 48% held by the top ten. The chain is built from TRBV7-6 and TRBJ2-7; 8 positions agree with TRBD1. Sequenced sample: memory CD8+ T cells sorted from blood. Regarding subset: CD45RO+ cells pooled with CCR7-negative TemRA cells. The clonotype comes from a young man in good health. This CDR3 is CASSTRGQGVYEQYF. In nucleotides, the CDR3 is TGTGCCAGCAGCACCAGGGGGCAGGGTGTCTACGAGCAGTACTTC.